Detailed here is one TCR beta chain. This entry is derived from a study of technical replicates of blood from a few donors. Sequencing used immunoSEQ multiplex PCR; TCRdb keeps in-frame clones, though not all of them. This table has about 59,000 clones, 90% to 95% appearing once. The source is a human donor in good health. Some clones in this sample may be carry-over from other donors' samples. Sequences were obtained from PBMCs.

The CDR3 DNA is TGTGCCAGCAGCCCATGGGGTAGCGGGGGCAGGGATACGCAGTATTTT. This codes for CASSPWGSGGRDTQYF. The chain joins TRBV7-3 to TRBJ2-3, with 9 bases matching TRBD2. The trim removed 5 bases at V and 6 bases at J, leaving 12 bases unmatched. CDR1 and CDR2 from the germline V gene are SGHTA and FQGTGA. This CDR3 region has 16 residues. The complete variable domain, with remaining parts taken from reference TRBV7-3 and TRBJ2-3, reads GAGVSQTPSNKVTEKGKYVELRCDPISGHTALYWYRQSLGQGPEFLIYFQGTGAADDSGLPNDRFFAVRPEGSVSTLKIQRTERGDSAVYLCASSPWGSGGRDTQYFGPGTRLTVL.